Following are 17 T cell receptor beta chains from one sample sequenced in a study of identical twins. Each CDR3 protein gets one entry after TCRdb re-called the 5' RACE reads with MiXCR. In the table there are around 490,000 distinct CDR3 sequences, around 22% of which are singletons. The same specimen was also included in a second study, on yellow fever vaccine responses in identical twins.

Sequences were obtained from CD4+ T cells sorted from blood. These receptors were obtained from a woman aged 18 to 35 in good health.

J is TRBJ2-1 and V is TRBV7-8; weak D call: TRBD1 (6 bases). This CDR3 has 13 residues. The germline CDR1 and CDR2 sequences are SGHVS and FQNEAQ. Trimming stripped 5 bases from V and 9 bases from J, with 14 bases between. The CDR3 sequence: CASSSNRAAEQFF. In DNA, the CDR3 is TGTGCCAGCAGCAGCAACAGGGCCGCTGAGCAGTTCTTC. Drawing the rest from reference TRBV7-8 and TRBJ2-1, the complete variable domain is GAGVSQSPRYKVAKRGQDVALRCDPISGHVSLFWYQQALGQGPEFLTYFQNEAQLDKSGLPSDRFFAERPEGSVSTLKIQRTQQEDSAVYLCASSSNRAAEQFFGPGTRLTVL.

The rearrangement links TRBV5-1 to TRBJ2-1, with 9 bases that match TRBD2. The junction had 9 bases not matched to a gene; V was cut back by 4 bases and J by 4 bases. From germline, CDR1 is SGHRS and CDR2 YFSETQ. The CDR3 totals 16 residues. CDR3 bases: TGCGCCAGCAGCCCCGCACTAGCGGGCGCTTACAATGAGCAGTTCTTC. It specifies CASSPALAGAYNEQFF.

The chain combines TRBV2 with TRBJ2-7; the match to TRBD1 covers 7 bases. V was clipped by 7 bases and J by 7 bases; unmatched bases: 13. Germline lookup yields CDR1 SNHLY and CDR2 FYNNEI. This CDR3 has 14 residues. CDR3 DNA sequence: TGTGCCAGCACCCGGGGACAGTCTGCTGGTGAGCAGTACTTC. Translated: CASTRGQSAGEQYF.

This clonotype has just a few counts. This chain links TRBV5-1 with TRBJ1-2; 7 positions match TRBD1. This CDR3 is built from 15 residues. Trimming at V came to 4 bases and at J to 5 bases, leaving 11 bases not matched to a gene. Germline loops: CDR1 SGHRS, CDR2 YFSETQ. The CDR3 spells CASSPLQGFGYGYTF. CDR3 nucleotides: TGCGCCAGCAGCCCCTTACAGGGGTTCGGGTATGGCTACACCTTC.

The V and J genes are TRBV5-5 and TRBJ2-7, with TRBD1 matching 8 bases. This CDR3 spans 14 amino acids. From germline, CDR1 is SGHKS and CDR2 YYEKEE (reference sequence). V gave up 2 bases and J gave up 4 bases; unmatched junction bases: 5. The CDR3 sequence: CASSFGDRKYEQYF. The CDR3 DNA reads as TGTGCCAGCAGCTTCGGGGACAGGAAATACGAGCAGTACTTC.

The CDR3 nucleotides read TGTGCCATCATGCGGGACAGGGCGGACGAGCAGTACTTC. It codes for CAIMRDRADEQYF. The rearrangement joins TRBV10-3 to TRBJ2-7; 9 bases are shared with TRBD1. CDR3 size: 13 residues. Germline V gene sequence: CDR1 ENHRY, CDR2 SYGVKD. Trimming at V came to 7 bases and at J to 5 bases, leaving 6 bases not matched to a gene.

This clonotype was observed a few times. The chain links TRBV3-1 to TRBJ2-3; D possibly matches TRBD1 or TRBD2 (5 bases each). Germline V gene lookup returns CDR1 LGHDT and CDR2 YNNKEL (reference sequence). Deletions cut 5 bases from V and 8 bases from J, with 20 bases between. The CDR3 is made up of 15 amino acids. CDR3 bases: TGTGCCAGCAGCTCAACCCCCGATGGGGGTGGTACGCAGTATTTT. Amino acids: CASSSTPDGGGTQYF.

This clonotype was seen repeatedly, ten times or more. This rearrangement joins TRBV12-3 or TRBV12-4 to TRBJ1-1; D is ambiguous. The CDR3 totals 13 residues. V was shortened by 3 bases and J by 1 base, with 6 bases between the two germline ends. In nucleotides, the CDR3 is TGTGCCAGCAGTTTTGGGCAGAACACTGAAGCTTTCTTT. Its translation is CASSFGQNTEAFF.

The chain uses TRBV27 and TRBJ2-1, with D perhaps given as TRBD1 or TRBD2 (5 bases each). Germline CDR1 is MNHEY and CDR2 is SMNVEV (reference sequence). V lost 4 bases and J 10 bases, leaving 17 bases between the germline ends. The CDR3 runs to 14 residues. DNA of the CDR3: TGTGCCAGCAGTTACCGGGACCCCGTAGGAGAGCAGTTCTTC. It translates to CASSYRDPVGEQFF.

The chain uses TRBV7-8 and TRBJ1-4; no definite D call. This CDR3 spans 15 amino acids. Germline V gene data show CDR1 as SGHVS and CDR2 as FQNEAQ. Trimming cost V 1 base and J 7 bases, with 13 bases left between them. CDR3 protein: CASSLGHDWGEKLFF. The CDR3 coding sequence is TGTGCCAGCAGCTTAGGACACGACTGGGGTGAAAAACTGTTTTTT. Full variable domain (remainder filled in from reference TRBV7-8 and TRBJ1-4): GAGVSQSPRYKVAKRGQDVALRCDPISGHVSLFWYQQALGQGPEFLTYFQNEAQLDKSGLPSDRFFAERPEGSVSTLKIQRTQQEDSAVYLCASSLGHDWGEKLFFGSGTQLSVL.

V usage is TRBV10-3 and J usage is TRBJ2-7; D may be TRBD1 or TRBD2 (5 bases each). Trimming removed 6 bases from V and 4 bases from J, with 19 bases in between. The CDR3 contains 15 residues. CDR1 ENHRY and CDR2 SYGVKD come from the germline V gene. The chain's CDR3 is CAIRGTGHELYEQYF. In DNA, the CDR3 is TGTGCCATCAGAGGGACGGGCCACGAGTTGTACGAGCAGTACTTC.

This clonotype has only a few counts. V and J are TRBV20-1 and TRBJ1-5; D is ambiguous. Per the germline V gene, CDR1 is DFQATT and CDR2 is SNEGSKA (reference sequence). This CDR3 has 12 residues. The V gene lost 7 bases and the J gene lost 2 bases, with 9 bases spanning the gap. CDR3 coding DNA: TGCAGTGGGTCGGTCGGCAATCAGCCCCAGCATTTT. The encoded protein is CSGSVGNQPQHF.

This clonotype was observed a handful of times. The rearrangement links TRBV15 to TRBJ2-7, with 14 bases matching TRBD2. This CDR3 spans 15 amino acids. The germline V gene encodes CDR1 LNHNV and CDR2 YYDKDF (reference sequence). Germline trimming cut 5 bases from V and 7 bases from J; bases unmatched to any gene: 7. CDR3 nucleotide sequence: TGTGCCACCAGCGGGGGACTAGCGGGAGTGGAAGAGCAGTACTTC. It is translated as CATSGGLAGVEEQYF.

This rearrangement joins TRBV27 to TRBJ2-2, with 9 bases that match TRBD1. The CDR3 is 15 residues long. Germline V gene data show CDR1 as MNHEY and CDR2 as SMNVEV (reference sequence). Trimming removed 7 bases from V and 5 bases from J; junction bases left unmatched: 8. CDR3 sequence (DNA): TGTGCCAGCAAGACCGGGACAGGGAGAACCGGGGAGCTGTTTTTT. This sequence encodes CASKTGTGRTGELFF.

The V and J genes are TRBV25-1 and TRBJ2-5, with D possibly being TRBD2 (5 bases). V was pared by 3 bases and J by 4 bases, with 9 bases between. The CDR3 has 13 amino acids. Looked up from germline, CDR1 is MGHDK and CDR2 is SYGVNS. The CDR3 loop reads CASSDGVAETQYF. In DNA, the CDR3 is TGTGCCAGCAGTGACGGGGTGGCAGAGACCCAGTACTTC.

The CDR3 reads CASSPDRGLAGEQYF. The CDR3 coding sequence is TGTGCCAGCAGCCCGGACAGGGGACTAGCCGGGGAGCAGTACTTC. This chain joins TRBV27 and TRBJ2-7; D may correspond to TRBD1 or TRBD2 (9 bases each). This CDR3 region has 15 residues. V lost 6 bases and J lost 7, with 22 bases in between. In germline, CDR1 is MNHEY, CDR2 SMNVEV (reference sequence).

The rearrangement joins TRBV11-2 to TRBJ2-7, with D maybe TRBD1 (6 bases). The CDR3 totals 12 residues. V was shortened by 5 bases and J by 5 bases, with 10 bases between the two germline ends. CDR1 SGHAT and CDR2 FQNNGV come from the germline V gene. CDR3 amino acids: CASSPGQHEQYF. As DNA, the CDR3 is TGTGCCAGCAGCCCCGGACAGCACGAGCAGTACTTC.